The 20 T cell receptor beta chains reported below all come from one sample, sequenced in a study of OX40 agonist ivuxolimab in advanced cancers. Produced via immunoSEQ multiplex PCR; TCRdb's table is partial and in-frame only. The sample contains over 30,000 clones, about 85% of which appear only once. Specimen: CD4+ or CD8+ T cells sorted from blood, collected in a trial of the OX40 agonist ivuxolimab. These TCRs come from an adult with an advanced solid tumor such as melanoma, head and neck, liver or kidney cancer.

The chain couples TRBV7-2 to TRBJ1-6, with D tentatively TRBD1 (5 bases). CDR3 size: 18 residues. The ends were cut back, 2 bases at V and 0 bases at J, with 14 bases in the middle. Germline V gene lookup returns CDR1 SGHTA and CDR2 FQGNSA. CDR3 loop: CASSLKAGKSSYNSPLHF. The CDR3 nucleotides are TGTGCCAGCAGCTTAAAGGCAGGGAAAAGCTCCTATAATTCACCCCTCCACTTT.

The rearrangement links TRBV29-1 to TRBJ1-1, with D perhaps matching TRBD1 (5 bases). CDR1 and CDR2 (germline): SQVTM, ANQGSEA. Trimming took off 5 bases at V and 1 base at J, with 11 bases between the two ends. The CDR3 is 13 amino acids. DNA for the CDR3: TGCAGCGTTTCTAGGGGCAGGAACACTGAAGCTTTCTTT. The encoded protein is CSVSRGRNTEAFF.

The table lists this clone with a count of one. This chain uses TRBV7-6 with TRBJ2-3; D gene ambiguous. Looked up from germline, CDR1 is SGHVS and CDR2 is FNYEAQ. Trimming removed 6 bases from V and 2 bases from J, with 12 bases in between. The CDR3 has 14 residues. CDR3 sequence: CASRRRPTTDTQYF. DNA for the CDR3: TGTGCCAGCAGACGCCGGCCCACCACAGATACGCAGTATTTT.

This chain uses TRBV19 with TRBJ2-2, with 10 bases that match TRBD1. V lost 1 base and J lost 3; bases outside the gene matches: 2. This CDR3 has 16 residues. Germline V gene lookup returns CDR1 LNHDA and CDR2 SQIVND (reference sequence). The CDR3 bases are TGTGCCAGTAGTATAGGGACAGGGGGGTACACCGGGGAGCTGTTTTTT. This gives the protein CASSIGTGGYTGELFF. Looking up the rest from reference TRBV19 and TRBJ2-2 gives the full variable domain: DGGITQSPKYLFRKEGQNVTLSCEQNLNHDAMYWYRQDPGQGLRLIYYSQIVNDFQKGDIAEGYSVSREKKESFPLTVTSAQKNPTAFYLCASSIGTGGYTGELFFGEGSRLTVL.

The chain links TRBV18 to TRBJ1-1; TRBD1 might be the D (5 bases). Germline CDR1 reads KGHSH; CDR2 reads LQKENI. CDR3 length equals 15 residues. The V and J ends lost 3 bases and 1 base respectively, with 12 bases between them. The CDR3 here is CASSPGAQANTEAFF. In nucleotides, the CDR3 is TGTGCCAGCTCACCCGGGGCGCAGGCGAACACTGAAGCTTTCTTT.

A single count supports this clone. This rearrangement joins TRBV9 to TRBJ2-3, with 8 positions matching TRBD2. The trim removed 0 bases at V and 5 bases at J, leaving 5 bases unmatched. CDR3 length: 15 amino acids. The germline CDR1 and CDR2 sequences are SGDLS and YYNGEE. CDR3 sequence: CASSVAGGAGDTQYF. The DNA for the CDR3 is TGTGCCAGCAGCGTAGCGGGAGGGGCCGGAGATACGCAGTATTTT.

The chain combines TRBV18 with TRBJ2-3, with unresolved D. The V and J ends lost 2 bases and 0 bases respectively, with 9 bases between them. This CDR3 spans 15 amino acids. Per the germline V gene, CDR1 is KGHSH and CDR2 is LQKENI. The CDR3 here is CASSPVAASTDTQYF. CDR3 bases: TGTGCCAGCTCACCAGTGGCAGCTAGCACAGATACGCAGTATTTT.

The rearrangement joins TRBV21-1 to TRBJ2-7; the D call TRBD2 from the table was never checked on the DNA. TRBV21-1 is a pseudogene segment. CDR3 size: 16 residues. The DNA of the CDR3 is TGTGCCAGCAGCAAAGCAGGTCGACTAGTACTATACGAGCAGTACTTC. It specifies CASSKAGRLVLYEQYF.

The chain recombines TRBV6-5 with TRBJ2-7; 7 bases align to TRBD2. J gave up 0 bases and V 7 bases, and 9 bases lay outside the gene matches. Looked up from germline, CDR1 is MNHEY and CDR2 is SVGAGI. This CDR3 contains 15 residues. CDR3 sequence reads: CASTPSGISSYEQYF. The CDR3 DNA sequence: TGTGCCAGCACCCCGAGCGGGATTAGCTCCTACGAGCAGTACTTC.

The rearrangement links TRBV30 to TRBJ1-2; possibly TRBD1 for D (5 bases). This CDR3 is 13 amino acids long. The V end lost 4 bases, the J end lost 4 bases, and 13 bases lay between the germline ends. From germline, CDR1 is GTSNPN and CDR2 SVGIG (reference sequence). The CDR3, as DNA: TGTGCCTGGACTGGGACTAGAGCCTATGGCTACACCTTC. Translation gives CAWTGTRAYGYTF.

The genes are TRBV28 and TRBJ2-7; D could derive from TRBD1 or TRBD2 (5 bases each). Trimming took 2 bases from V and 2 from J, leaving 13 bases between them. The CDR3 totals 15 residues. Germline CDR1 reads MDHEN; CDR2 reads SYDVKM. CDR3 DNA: TGTGCCAGCAGTTTAGCCCCCGGGACGACCTACGAGCAGTACTTC. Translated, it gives CASSLAPGTTYEQYF.

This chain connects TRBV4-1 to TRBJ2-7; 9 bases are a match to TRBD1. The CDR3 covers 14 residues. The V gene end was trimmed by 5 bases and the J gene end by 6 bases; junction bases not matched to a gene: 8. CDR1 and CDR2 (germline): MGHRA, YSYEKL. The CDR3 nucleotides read TGCGCCAGCAGCACCCCGGGACAGGGATTCGAGCAGTACTTC. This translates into CASSTPGQGFEQYF.

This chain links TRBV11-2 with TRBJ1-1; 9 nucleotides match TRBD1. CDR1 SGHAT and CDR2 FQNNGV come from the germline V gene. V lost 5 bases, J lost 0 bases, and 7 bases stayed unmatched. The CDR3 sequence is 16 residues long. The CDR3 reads CASSLGTGYMNTEAFF. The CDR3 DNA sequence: TGTGCCAGCAGCCTAGGGACAGGGTACATGAACACTGAAGCTTTCTTT.

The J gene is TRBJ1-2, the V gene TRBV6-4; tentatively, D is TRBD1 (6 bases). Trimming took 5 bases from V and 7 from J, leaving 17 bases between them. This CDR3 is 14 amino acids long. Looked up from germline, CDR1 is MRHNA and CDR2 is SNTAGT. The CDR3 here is CASSPTGGNSGYTF. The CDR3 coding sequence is TGTGCCAGCAGTCCGACAGGCGGTAATTCTGGCTACACCTTC.

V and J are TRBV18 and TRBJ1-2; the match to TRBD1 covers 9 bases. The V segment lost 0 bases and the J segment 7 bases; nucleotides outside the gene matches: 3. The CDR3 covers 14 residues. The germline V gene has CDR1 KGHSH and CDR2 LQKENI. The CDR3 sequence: CASSPPDRGPGYTF. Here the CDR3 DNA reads TGTGCCAGCTCACCACCGGACAGGGGCCCTGGCTACACCTTC.

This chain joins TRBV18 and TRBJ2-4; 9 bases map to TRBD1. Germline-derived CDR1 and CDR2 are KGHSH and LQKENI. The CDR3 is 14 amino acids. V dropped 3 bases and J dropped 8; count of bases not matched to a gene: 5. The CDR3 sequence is CASSPWTGEDIQYF. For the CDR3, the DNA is TGTGCCAGCTCACCGTGGACAGGGGAAGACATTCAGTACTTC.

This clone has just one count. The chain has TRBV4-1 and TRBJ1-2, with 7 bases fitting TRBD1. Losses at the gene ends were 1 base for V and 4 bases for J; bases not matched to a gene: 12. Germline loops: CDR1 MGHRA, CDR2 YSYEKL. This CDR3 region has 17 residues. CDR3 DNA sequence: TGCGCCAGCAGCCAAGTCAGGGGGATTGTTCGAGGCTATGGCTACACCTTC. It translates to CASSQVRGIVRGYGYTF.

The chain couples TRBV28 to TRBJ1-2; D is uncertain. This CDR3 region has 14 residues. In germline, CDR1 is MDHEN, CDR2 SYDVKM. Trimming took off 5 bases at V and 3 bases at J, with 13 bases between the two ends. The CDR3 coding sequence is TGTGCCAGCAGTGCGGACCCTTCCTACTATGGCTACACCTTC. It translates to CASSADPSYYGYTF.

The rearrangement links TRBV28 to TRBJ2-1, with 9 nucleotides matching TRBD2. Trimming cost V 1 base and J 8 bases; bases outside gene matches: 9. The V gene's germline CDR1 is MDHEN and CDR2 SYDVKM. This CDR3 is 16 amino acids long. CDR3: CASSLLRREGHYEQFF. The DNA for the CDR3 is TGTGCCAGCAGTTTATTACGGCGGGAGGGCCATTATGAGCAGTTCTTC. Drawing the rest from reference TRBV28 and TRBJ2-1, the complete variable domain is DVKVTQSSRYLVKRTGEKVFLECVQDMDHENMFWYRQDPGLGLRLIYFSYDVKMKEKGDIPEGYSVSREKKERFSLILESASTNQTSMYLCASSLLRREGHYEQFFGPGTRLTVL.

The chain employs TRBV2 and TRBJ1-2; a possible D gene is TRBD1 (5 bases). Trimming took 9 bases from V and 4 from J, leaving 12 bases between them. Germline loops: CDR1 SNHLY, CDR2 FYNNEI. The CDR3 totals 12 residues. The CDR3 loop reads CAREEGTYGYTF. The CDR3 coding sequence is TGTGCCAGAGAAGAAGGGACCTATGGCTACACCTTC.